The clone carrying this T cell receptor beta chain was found many times. Its antigen is currently unknown. This entry comes from a study of tumor-infiltrating lymphocytes in primary liver carcinoma. Study information: Spanning 4.2 to 10 cm, the tumors were T1-T3 N0M0. Findings and caveats of the study: Compared with tumor region pairs, tumor-adjacent and tumor-blood pairs overlapped less.

Starting from 500 ng of total RNA, TCR beta cDNA was produced with a primer in the constant region. Three nested multiplex PCR rounds of slightly modified ARM-PCR generated TCR beta libraries. Rounds one and two of PCR, each of 10 cycles, were primed with TRBV1-TRBV30 forward primers and a C-beta reverse primer. MiXCR, run by TCRdb on the multiplex PCR reads, gives a single entry per CDR3 protein. Among approximately 120,000 distinct CDR3 sequences listed, 60% to 75% were seen once. The source material, about 20-30 mg of unsorted bulk tissue, was used to co-extract RNA and DNA. Donors underwent surgery for histopathologically diagnosed primary liver carcinoma. The CDR3 contains 14 residues. V dropped 4 bases and J dropped 6; count of bases not matched to a gene: 7. CDR1 and CDR2 (germline): WNHNN, SYGVQD (reference sequence).

Sequencing was done on a sample of liver tumor tissue from sampling region 3. Subset meaning: tumor region T3, left-lateral pole. The receptor was derived from a woman in her sixties with primary liver carcinoma and hepatitis B virus infection. The genes are TRBV10-1 and TRBJ2-7, with 9 bases fitting TRBD2. This chain's CDR3 is CASSVDSGSPEQYF. The CDR3 coding sequence is TGCGCCAGCAGTGTCGATAGCGGGAGTCCCGAGCAGTACTTC.